Following are 25 T cell receptor beta chains from one sample sequenced in a study of T cell changes during pregnancy in multiple sclerosis. Sequencing was performed with immunoSEQ multiplex PCR; in TCRdb, only in-frame clones are kept and a portion is missing. The profile shows 73,000 or so clones, 85% to 90% of them singletons. Sequences were derived from peripheral blood, sampled after pregnancy. The receptors here all came from a female donor in good health, enrolled as a control in a pregnancy study.

The gene calls are TRBV9 and TRBJ1-1; D unclear. The germline V gene encodes CDR1 SGDLS and CDR2 YYNGEE. Trimming left V 4 bases short and J 4 bases short, with 17 bases between. There are 15 residues in the CDR3. As DNA, the CDR3 is TGTGCCAGCAGCCCTCACGGGTTACTGGGCACTGAAGCTTTCTTT. Protein product: CASSPHGLLGTEAFF.

The chain combines TRBV11-2 with TRBJ2-3, with 9 bases fitting TRBD1. The germline CDR1 and CDR2 sequences are SGHAT and FQNNGV. Trimming took 5 bases from V and 2 from J; bases not matched to a gene: 5. CDR3 length: 15 residues. The CDR3 DNA follows: TGTGCCAGCAGCCCTGGACAGGGGAACACAGATACGCAGTATTTT. Residues: CASSPGQGNTDTQYF.

This clone occurred once. The chain joins TRBV7-9 to TRBJ1-5; 8 bases agree with TRBD1. Germline V gene sequence: CDR1 SEHNR, CDR2 FQNEAQ (reference sequence). V dropped 5 bases and J dropped 2; count of bases not matched to a gene: 17. This CDR3 is built from 19 residues. CDR3 in DNA: TGTGCCAGCAGCCCTCACACAGGGGGATCAAGGGATGGCAATCAGCCCCAGCATTTT. Its protein is CASSPHTGGSRDGNQPQHF.

The rearrangement joins TRBV6-4 to TRBJ2-6; D may be TRBD1 (5 bases). This CDR3 is 16 amino acids long. Looked up from germline, CDR1 is MRHNA and CDR2 is SNTAGT. The ends were cut back, 0 bases at V and 2 bases at J, with 8 bases in the middle. CDR3 loop: CASSDSIGAGANVLTF. In nucleotides, the CDR3 is TGTGCCAGCAGTGACTCGATAGGGGCTGGGGCCAACGTCCTGACTTTC.

This chain uses TRBV7-9 with TRBJ1-2; the D is unclear. This CDR3 contains 14 residues. Germline V gene sequence: CDR1 SEHNR, CDR2 FQNEAQ (reference sequence). V shed 1 base and J shed 4 bases, with 10 bases lying between them. CDR3 sequence (DNA): TGTGCCAGCAGCTTAGTAGAGGGCGGCTATGGCTACACCTTC. Residues: CASSLVEGGYGYTF. Looking up the rest from reference TRBV7-9 and TRBJ1-2 gives the full variable domain: DTGVSQNPRHKITKRGQNVTFRCDPISEHNRLYWYRQTLGQGPEFLTYFQNEAQLEKSRLLSDRFSAERPKGSFSTLEIQRTEQGDSAMYLCASSLVEGGYGYTFGSGTRLTVV.

This rearrangement joins TRBV11-2 to TRBJ2-2, with 14 positions matching TRBD2. CDR3 length equals 16 residues. The V gene end was trimmed by 5 bases and the J gene end by 7 bases; junction bases not matched to a gene: 6. Germline-derived CDR1 and CDR2 are SGHAT and FQNNGV. The CDR3, as DNA: TGTGCCAGCAGCAGACTAGCGGGAGGGCAGGGCGGGGAGCTGTTTTTT. It yields the protein CASSRLAGGQGGELFF.

This sequence joins TRBV11-2 and TRBJ1-2; 8 positions match TRBD1. The CDR3 spans 16 residues. The germline V gene encodes CDR1 SGHAT and CDR2 FQNNGV. J lost 4 bases, V lost 4 bases, and 11 bases had no gene match. CDR3 residues: CASSSSLGTGSYGYTF. For the CDR3, the DNA is TGTGCCAGCAGCTCGTCCCTTGGGACAGGATCCTATGGCTACACCTTC.

The gene calls are TRBV7-9 and TRBJ1-1; D call uncertain. With 4 bases removed from V and 0 bases from J, the gap between germline ends came to 15 bases. The CDR3 extends over 16 amino acids. Germline lookup yields CDR1 SEHNR and CDR2 FQNEAQ (reference sequence). CDR3 loop: CASSSYPESMNTEAFF. The CDR3 DNA reads TGTGCCAGCAGCTCCTACCCGGAGAGCATGAACACTGAAGCTTTCTTT. Supplemented by reference TRBV7-9 and TRBJ1-1, the full variable domain reads DTGVSQNPRHKITKRGQNVTFRCDPISEHNRLYWYRQTLGQGPEFLTYFQNEAQLEKSRLLSDRFSAERPKGSFSTLEIQRTEQGDSAMYLCASSSYPESMNTEAFFGQGTRLTVV.

V usage is TRBV9 and J usage is TRBJ2-7, with D tentatively TRBD1 (6 bases). The CDR3 is made up of 14 amino acids. The V gene lost 0 bases and the J gene lost 2 bases, with 9 bases spanning the gap. Germline values: CDR1 SGDLS, CDR2 YYNGEE. CDR3 residues: CASSVAGDTYEQYF. CDR3 in DNA: TGTGCCAGCAGCGTAGCTGGGGACACCTACGAGCAGTACTTC.

The rearrangement uses TRBV27 and TRBJ1-1; 10 bases fit TRBD1. In germline, CDR1 is MNHEY, CDR2 SMNVEV (reference sequence). V lost 6 bases to trimming and J lost 6 bases; unmatched junction nucleotides: 4. The CDR3 consists of 13 residues. The CDR3 bases are TGTGCCAGCAGCCCGACAGGGGGCCCTGAAGCTTTCTTT. It is translated as CASSPTGGPEAFF.

This clone came up once. The chain is built from TRBV5-4 and TRBJ1-3; 10 bases line up with TRBD1. From germline, CDR1 is SGHNT and CDR2 YYREEE (reference sequence). CDR3 length: 17 residues. V gave up 3 bases and J gave up 4 bases; unmatched junction bases: 10. The CDR3 protein is CASSSDRGRTGGNTIYF. CDR3 in DNA: TGTGCCAGCAGCTCCGACAGGGGGCGAACGGGAGGAAACACCATATATTTT.

The rearrangement links TRBV5-4 to TRBJ2-7; D not certain. Germline V gives CDR1 SGHNT, CDR2 YYREEE (reference sequence). V lost 4 bases and J lost 5, with 7 bases in between. The CDR3 extends over 11 amino acids. The CDR3 region has the DNA TGTGCCAGCAGCGCCCACAACGAGCAGTACTTC. The encoded protein is CASSAHNEQYF. Full variable domain (outside the CDR3, taken from reference TRBV5-4 and TRBJ2-7): ETGVTQSPTHLIKTRGQQVTLRCSSQSGHNTVSWYQQALGQGPQFIFQYYREEENGRGNFPPRFSGLQFPNYSSELNVNALELDDSALYLCASSAHNEQYFGPGTRLTVT.

The J gene is TRBJ2-2, the V gene TRBV30; 7 bases map to TRBD1. The germline gives CDR1 GTSNPN, CDR2 SVGIG (reference sequence). The V gene end was trimmed by 1 base and the J gene end by 6 bases; junction bases not matched to a gene: 8. This CDR3 comprises 15 residues. The CDR3 nucleotides read TGTGCCTGGAGTGAAAAACAGGGGTTCCCCGGGGAGCTGTTTTTT. Its translation is CAWSEKQGFPGELFF.

The chain uses TRBV7-9 and TRBJ2-7; 10 nucleotides align to TRBD1. Germline assignment: CDR1 SEHNR and CDR2 FQNEAQ (reference sequence). V was pared by 5 bases and J by 7 bases, with 8 bases of the junction left unmatched. The CDR3 contains 14 residues. The CDR3 protein is CASSPDRGRREQYF. Here the CDR3 DNA reads TGTGCCAGCAGCCCTGACAGGGGGCGTCGGGAGCAGTACTTC.

This clone came up once. The chain couples TRBV7-2 to TRBJ2-5, with 11 bases fitting TRBD2. Germline CDR1 SGHTA, CDR2 FQGNSA. The V and J ends lost 3 bases and 4 bases, in that order; junction bases with no gene match: 7. This CDR3 is built from 16 residues. The CDR3 spells CASSLISTSGGETQYF. Written as DNA, the CDR3 is TGTGCCAGCAGCTTGATAAGTACTAGCGGGGGAGAGACCCAGTACTTC.

The V gene is TRBV30, the J gene TRBJ2-7; D possibly corresponds to TRBD1 (5 bases). The CDR3 is 13 residues long. CDR1 and CDR2 (germline): GTSNPN, SVGIG (reference sequence). V lost 3 bases and J 7 bases, leaving 16 bases between the germline ends. The CDR3 loop reads CAWSKASGLEQYF. DNA of the CDR3: TGTGCCTGGAGCAAAGCCTCAGGGCTAGAGCAGTACTTC.

The V and J genes are TRBV2 and TRBJ1-1, with a possible D match to TRBD1 (6 bases). Germline V gene lookup returns CDR1 SNHLY and CDR2 FYNNEI. The germline V and J ends were trimmed by 7 bases and 1 base, with 13 bases remaining between them. The CDR3 extends over 14 amino acids. The CDR3 bases are TGTGCCAGCATTTCGGGACATCAGAACACTGAAGCTTTCTTT. Protein sequence: CASISGHQNTEAFF.

The sample holds one count of this clone. This rearrangement joins TRBV9 to TRBJ2-7, with a weak D call TRBD1 (5 bases). V was pared by 5 bases and J by 3 bases, with 12 bases between. The CDR3 is 13 residues long. Germline CDR1 is SGDLS and CDR2 is YYNGEE. The CDR3 DNA follows: TGTGCCAGCAGTCCCGACAGCAACTACGAGCAGTACTTC. Translating it yields CASSPDSNYEQYF.

V gene TRBV11-2 combines with J gene TRBJ1-6, with 8 positions matching TRBD1. The germline V gene encodes CDR1 SGHAT and CDR2 FQNNGV. The CDR3 is made up of 18 amino acids. The V gene end was trimmed by 1 base and the J gene end by 6 bases; junction bases not matched to a gene: 11. The CDR3 nucleotides are TGTGCCAGCAGCTTAGGCCAGGGGGCCCGGGGTAGTAATTCACCCCTCCACTTT. Translated: CASSLGQGARGSNSPLHF. The full variable domain, in which reference TRBV11-2 and TRBJ1-6 provide the parts outside the CDR3, is EAGVAQSPRYKIIEKRQSVAFWCNPISGHATLYWYQQILGQGPKLLIQFQNNGVVDDSQLPKDRFSAERLKGVDSTLKIQPAKLEDSAVYLCASSLGQGARGSNSPLHFGNGTRLTVT.

This chain joins TRBV5-6 and TRBJ2-7, with 10 nucleotides matching TRBD1. The J segment lost 3 bases and the V segment lost 0 bases, leaving 3 bases of the junction unmatched. CDR3 size: 15 residues. Germline V gene sequence: CDR1 SGHDT, CDR2 YYEEEE. The CDR3 region is CASSLGDRGVYEQYF. The CDR3 bases are TGTGCCAGCAGCTTGGGGGACAGGGGAGTCTACGAGCAGTACTTC.

The CDR3 DNA follows: TGTGCCAGCGGTTGGGCAGGGGCTCCCTACGAGCAGTACTTC. Its translation is CASGWAGAPYEQYF. The J gene is TRBJ2-7, the V gene TRBV21-1; the tabulated D call, TRBD1, remains unverified against the DNA. TRBV21-1 is a listed pseudogene. The CDR3 is made up of 14 amino acids.

This chain uses TRBV29-1 with TRBJ1-1; 7 bases agree with TRBD1. V gave up 6 bases and J gave up 3 bases; unmatched junction bases: 10. The CDR3 loop spans 14 amino acids. In germline, CDR1 is SQVTM, CDR2 ANQGSEA. CDR3: CSVDRDSGDTEAFF. The DNA for the CDR3 is TGCAGCGTCGACAGGGACTCTGGGGACACTGAAGCTTTCTTT.

This clone came up once. This chain connects TRBV6-6 to TRBJ2-5; 7 bases match TRBD1. The CDR3 sequence is 13 residues long. The germline V gene has CDR1 MNHNY and CDR2 SVGAGI (reference sequence). The V segment lost 0 bases and the J segment 7 bases; nucleotides outside the gene matches: 2. The CDR3, as DNA: TGTGCCAGCAGTTACTCGGCAGGGGGGACCCAGTACTTC. Translation gives CASSYSAGGTQYF.

The chain employs TRBV18 and TRBJ2-2; D possibly corresponds to TRBD1 (5 bases). With 3 bases removed from V and 5 bases from J, the gap between germline ends came to 7 bases. The CDR3 runs to 13 residues. CDR1 and CDR2 (germline): KGHSH, LQKENI. CDR3 loop: CASSPRQTGELFF. The CDR3 DNA reads TGTGCCAGCTCACCGCGACAGACCGGGGAGCTGTTTTTT.

The chain recombines TRBV7-2 with TRBJ1-5; unclear D gene. V shed 4 bases and J shed 0 bases, with 16 bases lying between them. The CDR3 consists of 17 residues. Germline CDR1 is SGHTA and CDR2 is FQGNSA. The CDR3 reads CASSSLGLGNSNQPQHF. CDR3 nucleotide sequence: TGTGCCAGCAGCTCCTTAGGACTTGGGAATAGCAATCAGCCCCAGCATTTT. Full variable domain (remainder filled in from reference TRBV7-2 and TRBJ1-5): GAGVSQSPSNKVTEKGKDVELRCDPISGHTALYWYRQSLGQGLEFLIYFQGNSAPDKSGLPSDRFSAERTGGSVSTLTIQRTQQEDSAVYLCASSSLGLGNSNQPQHFGDGTRLSIL.